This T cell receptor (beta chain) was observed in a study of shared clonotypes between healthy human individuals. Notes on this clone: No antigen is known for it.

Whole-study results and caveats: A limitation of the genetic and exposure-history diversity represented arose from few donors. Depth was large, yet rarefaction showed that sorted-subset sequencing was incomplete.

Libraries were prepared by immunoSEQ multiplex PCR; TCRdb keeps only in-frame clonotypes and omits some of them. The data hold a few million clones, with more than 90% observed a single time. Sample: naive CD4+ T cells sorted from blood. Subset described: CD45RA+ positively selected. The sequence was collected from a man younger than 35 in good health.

The DNA for the CDR3 is TGTGCCACTCAGGACCGCTCCTACGAGCAGTACTTC. Translated: CATQDRSYEQYF. This chain uses TRBV19 with TRBJ2-7; D is unresolved. Germline assignment: CDR1 LNHDA and CDR2 SQIVND (reference sequence). The CDR3 runs to 12 residues. V was shortened by 10 bases and J by 0 bases, with 10 bases between the two germline ends.